This entry concerns a single T cell receptor (beta chain). These data are taken from a study of blood T cell repertoires in COVID-19. Germline V gives CDR1 MNHEY, CDR2 SMNVEV (reference sequence). The CDR3 length is 15 residues. V trimming: 4 bases; J trimming: 3 bases; junction bases outside the gene matches: 5. The assay was immunoSEQ multiplex PCR, and TCRdb's table has in-frame clones only and misses some. The sample has 90,000 to 110,000 clones, roughly 85% seen once. The specimen was peripheral blood. This receptor was obtained from an older woman with acute or convalescent COVID-19. The chain carries TRBV27 and TRBJ2-3, with TRBD2 matching 9 bases. CDR3 nucleotide sequence: TGTGCCAGCAGTTCCCCGGCGGGAGGGACAGATACGCAGTATTTT. It translates to CASSSPAGGTDTQYF.